A selection of T cell receptor beta chains follows, all from one sample in a study of cytotoxic CD8 clonotypes in ibrutinib-treated CLL. The method was immunoSEQ multiplex PCR; TCRdb's version includes in-frame clones alone and lacks a portion of them. The sample lists around 150,000 clones, approximately 77% occurring once. Sample: PBMCs, taken after 12 months of ibrutinib treatment. All receptors come from a human donor with chronic lymphocytic leukemia. The CDR3 runs from the conserved cysteine through the conserved F or W. The D gene is left open where the match is weak. Not all rows give a size; the values are once, few, many and, for expanded clones, a class.

NA | TRBD2 | TRBJ2-7 | TRBV7-3 | TGTGCCAGCAGCCGGGGACTAGCGGAGCAGTACTTC | CASSRGLAEQYF
NA | TRBD1 | TRBJ1-2 | TRBV28 | TGTGCCAGCAGTTCCGCCGGGGGAGGGGGCGGCTATGGCTACACCTTC | CASSSAGGGGGYGYTF
NA | NA | TRBJ1-4 | TRBV28 | TGTGCCAGCACCCAGGGTTTGGGGGGTGAAAAACTGTTTTTT | CASTQGLGGEKLFF
NA | NA | TRBJ1-2 | TRBV11-1 | TGTGCCAGCAGCTTAGAGGGGCCCTTATCTAACTATGGCTACACCTTC | CASSLEGPLSNYGYTF
NA | TRBD1 | TRBJ1-4 | TRBV10-3 | TGTGCCATCGCGACAGGGGGGCGCGAAAAACTGTTTTTT | CAIATGGREKLFF
NA | TRBD1 | TRBJ1-1 | TRBV27 | TGTGCCAGCCTAAGACAGGGGTTGAACACTGAAGCTTTCTTT | CASLRQGLNTEAFF
NA | NA | TRBJ2-1 | TRBV7-2 | TGTGCCAGCAGCCCCCCGTCCTCCTACAATGAGCAGTTCTTC | CASSPPSSYNEQFF
NA | TRBD2 | TRBJ2-7 | TRBV7-8 | TGTGCCAGCAGCTTAGCGCGGGGACTAGCGGGAGTCGAGCAGTACTTC | CASSLARGLAGVEQYF
NA | TRBD1 | TRBJ1-2 | TRBV7-9 | TGTGCCAGCAGCTTGGACAGGACAACTAACTATGGCTACACCTTC | CASSLDRTTNYGYTF
NA | NA | TRBJ2-1 | TRBV4-2 | TGTGCCAGCAGCCAAGATGGGACCCTTAATGAGCAGTTCTTC | CASSQDGTLNEQFF
NA | NA | TRBJ2-5 | TRBV19 | TGTGCCAGTAGTATAGGGAGGGTTCCGTACCAAGAGACCCAGTACTTC | CASSIGRVPYQETQYF
NA | NA | TRBJ1-3 | TRBV4-1 | TGCGCCAGCAGCCAAGATTCACCCTCTGGAAACACCATATATTTT | CASSQDSPSGNTIYF
NA | NA | TRBJ1-2 | TRBV20-1 | TGCAGTGCTAGCAGTGATGGTGGCTACACCTTC | CSASSDGGYTF
NA | NA | TRBJ1-5 | TRBV7-8 | TGTGCCAGCAGCTTCAGTAGCAATCAGCCCCAGCATTTT | CASSFSSNQPQHF
few | NA | TRBJ1-1 | TRBV11-2 | TGTGCCAGCAGCTTAGATGGCGGGGTTGCCACTGAAGCTTTCTTT | CASSLDGGVATEAFF
NA | TRBD1 | TRBJ2-1 | TRBV28 | TGTGCCAGCAGTTTGGCTTCGACAGGGGGCAATGAGCAGTTCTTC | CASSLASTGGNEQFF